The 5 T cell receptor beta chains listed next were all sequenced from one sample in a study of blood T cell repertoires in COVID-19. Generated by immunoSEQ multiplex PCR, the TCRdb table keeps only in-frame clones and is missing some. The repertoire has about 150,000 clones, 65% to 85% of them found once; the top ten carry about 8.7%. The sequencing sample was made of peripheral blood. These receptors originate from a man aged 50 to 59 with active or convalescent COVID-19.

This clone was recorded once. V usage is TRBV2 and J usage is TRBJ1-2; 8 positions agree with TRBD1. The germline V gene has CDR1 SNHLY and CDR2 FYNNEI. V was clipped by 7 bases and J by 4 bases; unmatched bases: 8. CDR3 length: 14 residues. The CDR3 DNA follows: TGTGCCAGCAACCCCCAGACAGGGGCCTATGGCTACACCTTC. It codes for CASNPQTGAYGYTF.

The chain has TRBV9 and TRBJ1-2, with D perhaps TRBD1 (6 bases). The germline V and J ends were trimmed by 3 bases and 6 bases, with 18 bases remaining between them. The CDR3 sequence is 15 residues long. CDR1 and CDR2 (germline): SGDLS, YYNGEE. The CDR3, as DNA: TGTGCCAGCAGCGCCTACAGGGAGCCCGTTGATGGCTACACCTTC. Translating it yields CASSAYREPVDGYTF.

In its sample, this clone was seen many times. The V call is TRBV19, the J call TRBJ2-1, with 13 nucleotides matching TRBD2. V shed 1 base, J shed 4 bases, and the junction held 4 bases outside the gene matches. CDR1 is LNHDA, CDR2 SQIVND, per germline (reference sequence). This CDR3 spans 17 amino acids. CDR3 DNA sequence: TGTGCCAGTAGTATAGGACCACTAGCGGGAGGGTACAATGAGCAGTTCTTC. Protein product: CASSIGPLAGGYNEQFF.

The V call is TRBV6-2 or TRBV6-3, the J call TRBJ2-5; a possible D gene is TRBD2 (6 bases). The germline V gene has CDR1 MNHEY and CDR2 SVGEGT. The V end was cut by 2 bases, the J end by 5 bases, with 21 bases between. CDR3 size: 17 residues. The CDR3 loop reads CASSYDRWASVGETQYF. The CDR3 region has the DNA TGTGCCAGCAGTTACGACCGGTGGGCTAGCGTCGGGGAGACCCAGTACTTC.

This chain connects TRBV19 to TRBJ2-7; D perhaps matches TRBD1 (5 bases). This CDR3 contains 16 residues. CDR1 and CDR2 from the germline V gene are LNHDA and SQIVND (reference sequence). V lost 0 bases and J 5 bases, leaving 17 bases between the germline ends. For the CDR3, the DNA is TGTGCCAGTAGTATAGAAAAGGGGCTGGTAGACCACGAGCAGTACTTC. As protein: CASSIEKGLVDHEQYF.